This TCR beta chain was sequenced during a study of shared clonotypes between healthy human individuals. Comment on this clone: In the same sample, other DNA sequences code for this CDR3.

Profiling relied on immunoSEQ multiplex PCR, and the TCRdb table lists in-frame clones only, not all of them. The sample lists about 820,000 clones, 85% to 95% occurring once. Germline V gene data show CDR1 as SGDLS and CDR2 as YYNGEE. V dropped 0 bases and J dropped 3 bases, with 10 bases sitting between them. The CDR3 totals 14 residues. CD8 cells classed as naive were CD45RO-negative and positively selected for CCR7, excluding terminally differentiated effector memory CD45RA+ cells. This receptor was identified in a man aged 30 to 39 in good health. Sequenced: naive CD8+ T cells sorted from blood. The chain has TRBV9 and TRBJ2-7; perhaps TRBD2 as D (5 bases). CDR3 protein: CASSVEASSYEQYF. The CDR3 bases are TGTGCCAGCAGCGTAGAGGCTAGCAGCTACGAGCAGTACTTC.